This T cell receptor (beta chain) was observed in a study of CXCR3-negative and CXCR3-positive naive CD8 T cells. Study findings and constraints: Higher TRB CDR3 hydrophobicity marked CXCR3-positive naive cells relative to CXCR3-negative naive cells. Fresh PBMCs went into most assays, and CXCR3 expression partly declined after cryopreservation.

Concerning this clonotype: Its antigen is unidentified.

Through 5' RACE with UMI labels, the TRB cDNA libraries were prepared. TCRdb re-analyzed the 5' RACE reads; it lists each CDR3 protein once, without DNA. Listed are some 54,000 distinct CDR3 sequences; about 0.57% falls within the top ten. Investigators sorted each CD8+ T cell subset in triplicate, taking roughly 330,000 cells each time. The TCR originated in a human donor in good health. Some clones in this sample may be carry-over from other donors' samples. The sample was naive CXCR3+ CD8+ T cells from blood. Subset meaning: CD45RO-CCR7+CD27+CD95- naive CD8+ T cells expressing CXCR3 (TNR3+).

Here the CDR3 reads CSVERRNIQVASIHEQFF. This chain uses TRBV29-1 with TRBJ2-1; TCRdb's D gene call, TRBD1, goes unchecked for lack of DNA. This CDR3 has 18 amino acids. The germline gives CDR1 SQVTM, CDR2 ANQGSEA.